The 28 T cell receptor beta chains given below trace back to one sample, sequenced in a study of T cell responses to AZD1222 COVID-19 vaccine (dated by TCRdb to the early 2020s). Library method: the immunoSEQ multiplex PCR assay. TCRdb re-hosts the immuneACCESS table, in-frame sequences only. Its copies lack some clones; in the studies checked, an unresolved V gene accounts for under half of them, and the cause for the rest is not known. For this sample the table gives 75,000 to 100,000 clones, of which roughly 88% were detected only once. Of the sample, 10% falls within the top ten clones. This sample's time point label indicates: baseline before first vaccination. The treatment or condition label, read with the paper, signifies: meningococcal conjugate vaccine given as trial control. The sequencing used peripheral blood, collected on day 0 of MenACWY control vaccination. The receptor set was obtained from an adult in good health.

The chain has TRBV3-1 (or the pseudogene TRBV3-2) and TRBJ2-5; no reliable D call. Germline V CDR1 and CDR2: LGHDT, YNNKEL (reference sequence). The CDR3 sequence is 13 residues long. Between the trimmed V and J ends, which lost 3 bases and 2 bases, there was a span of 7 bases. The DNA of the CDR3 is TGTGCCAGCAGCCAGGAATTACAAGAGACCCAGTACTTC. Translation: CASSQELQETQYF.

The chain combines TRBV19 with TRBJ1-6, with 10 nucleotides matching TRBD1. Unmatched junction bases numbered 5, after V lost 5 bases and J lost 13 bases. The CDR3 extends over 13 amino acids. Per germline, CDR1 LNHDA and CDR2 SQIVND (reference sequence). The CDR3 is CASSGTGVTPLHF. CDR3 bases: TGTGCCAGTAGTGGGACAGGGGTTACGCCCCTCCACTTT.

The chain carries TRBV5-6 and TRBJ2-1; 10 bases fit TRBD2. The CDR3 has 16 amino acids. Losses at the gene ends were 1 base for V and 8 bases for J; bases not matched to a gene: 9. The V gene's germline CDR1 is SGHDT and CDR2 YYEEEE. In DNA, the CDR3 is TGTGCCAGCAGCTTGCGGAGGTCTAGCGGGGGCTATGAGCAGTTCTTC. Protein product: CASSLRRSSGGYEQFF. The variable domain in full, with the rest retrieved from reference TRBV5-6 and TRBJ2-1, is DAGVTQSPTHLIKTRGQQVTLRCSPKSGHDTVSWYQQALGQGPQFIFQYYEEEERQRGNFPDRFSGHQFPNYSSELNVNALLLGDSALYLCASSLRRSSGGYEQFFGPGTRLTVL.

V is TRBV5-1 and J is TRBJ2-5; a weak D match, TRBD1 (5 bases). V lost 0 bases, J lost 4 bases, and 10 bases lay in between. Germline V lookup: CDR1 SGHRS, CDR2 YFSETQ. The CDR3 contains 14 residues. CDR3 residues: CASSLEGNGETQYF. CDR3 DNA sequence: TGCGCCAGCAGCTTGGAGGGGAACGGAGAGACCCAGTACTTC.

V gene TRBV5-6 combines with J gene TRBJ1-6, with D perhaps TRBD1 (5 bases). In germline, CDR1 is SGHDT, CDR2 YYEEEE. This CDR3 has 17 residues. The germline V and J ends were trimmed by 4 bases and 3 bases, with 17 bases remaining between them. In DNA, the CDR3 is TGTGCCAGCAGCCCGGTTGGGGGACGAGTCTATAATTCACCCCTCCACTTT. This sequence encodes CASSPVGGRVYNSPLHF. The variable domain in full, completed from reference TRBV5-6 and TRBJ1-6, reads DAGVTQSPTHLIKTRGQQVTLRCSPKSGHDTVSWYQQALGQGPQFIFQYYEEEERQRGNFPDRFSGHQFPNYSSELNVNALLLGDSALYLCASSPVGGRVYNSPLHFGNGTRLTVT.

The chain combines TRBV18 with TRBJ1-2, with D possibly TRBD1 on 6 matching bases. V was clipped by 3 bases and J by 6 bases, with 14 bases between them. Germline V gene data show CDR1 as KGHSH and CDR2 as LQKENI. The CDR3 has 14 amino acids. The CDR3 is CASSPTGQLNGYTF. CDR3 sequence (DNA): TGTGCCAGCTCACCGACAGGTCAACTAAATGGCTACACCTTC.

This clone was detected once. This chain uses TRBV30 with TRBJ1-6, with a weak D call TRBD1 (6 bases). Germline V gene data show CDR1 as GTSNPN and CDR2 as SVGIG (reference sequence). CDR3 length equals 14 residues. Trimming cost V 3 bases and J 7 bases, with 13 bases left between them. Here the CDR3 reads CAWSAGQVNSPLHF. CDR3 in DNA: TGTGCCTGGAGCGCGGGACAAGTGAATTCACCCCTCCACTTT.

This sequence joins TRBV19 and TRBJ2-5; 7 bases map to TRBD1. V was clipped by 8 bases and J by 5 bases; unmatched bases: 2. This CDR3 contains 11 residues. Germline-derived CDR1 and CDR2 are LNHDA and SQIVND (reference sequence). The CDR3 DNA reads TGTGCCAGTCAACAGGGGGAGACCCAGTACTTC. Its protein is CASQQGETQYF.

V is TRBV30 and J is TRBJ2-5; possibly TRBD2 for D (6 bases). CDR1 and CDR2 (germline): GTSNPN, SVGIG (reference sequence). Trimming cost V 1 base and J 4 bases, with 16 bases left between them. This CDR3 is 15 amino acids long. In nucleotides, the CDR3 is TGTGCCTGGAGTGAGTTAGGCGGGGCAGGAGAGACCCAGTACTTC. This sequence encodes CAWSELGGAGETQYF.

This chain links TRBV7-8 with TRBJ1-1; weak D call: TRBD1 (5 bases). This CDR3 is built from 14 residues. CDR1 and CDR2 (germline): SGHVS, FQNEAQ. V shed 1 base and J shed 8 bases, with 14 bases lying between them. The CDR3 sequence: CASSLGRPEGEAFF. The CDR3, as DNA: TGTGCCAGCAGCTTAGGTCGGCCAGAGGGGGAAGCTTTCTTT.

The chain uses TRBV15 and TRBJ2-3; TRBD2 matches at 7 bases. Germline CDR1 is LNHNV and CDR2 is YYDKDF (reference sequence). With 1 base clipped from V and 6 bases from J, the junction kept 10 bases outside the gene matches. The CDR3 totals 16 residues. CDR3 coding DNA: TGTGCCACCAGCAGAGCCACTCCAGGACTAGTTGATACGCAGTATTTT. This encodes CATSRATPGLVDTQYF.

The CDR3 nucleotides read TGCGCCAGCAGCCGAACCGGGACAGATAGTGAAAAACTGTTTTTT. It specifies CASSRTGTDSEKLFF. The chain combines TRBV4-1 with TRBJ1-4, with TRBD1 identical over 7 bases. From germline, CDR1 is MGHRA and CDR2 YSYEKL. V trimming: 4 bases; J trimming: 7 bases; junction bases outside the gene matches: 9. The CDR3 runs to 15 residues.

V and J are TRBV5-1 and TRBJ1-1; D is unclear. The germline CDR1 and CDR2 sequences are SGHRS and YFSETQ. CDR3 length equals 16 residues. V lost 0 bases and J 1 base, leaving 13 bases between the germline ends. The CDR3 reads CASSLAWGYANTEAFF. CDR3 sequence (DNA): TGCGCCAGCAGCTTGGCGTGGGGTTACGCGAACACTGAAGCTTTCTTT.

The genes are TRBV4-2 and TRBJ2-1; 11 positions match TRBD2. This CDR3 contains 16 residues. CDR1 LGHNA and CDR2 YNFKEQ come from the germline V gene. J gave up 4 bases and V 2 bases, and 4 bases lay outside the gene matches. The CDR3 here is CASSQRLAGMYNEQFF. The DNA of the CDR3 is TGTGCCAGCAGCCAAAGACTAGCGGGGATGTACAATGAGCAGTTCTTC.

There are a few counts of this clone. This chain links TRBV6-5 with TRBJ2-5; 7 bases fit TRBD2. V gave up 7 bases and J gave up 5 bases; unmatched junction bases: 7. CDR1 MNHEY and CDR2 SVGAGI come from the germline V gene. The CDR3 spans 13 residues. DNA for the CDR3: TGTGCCAGCACTCAACTCGGGGGGGAGACCCAGTACTTC. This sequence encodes CASTQLGGETQYF.

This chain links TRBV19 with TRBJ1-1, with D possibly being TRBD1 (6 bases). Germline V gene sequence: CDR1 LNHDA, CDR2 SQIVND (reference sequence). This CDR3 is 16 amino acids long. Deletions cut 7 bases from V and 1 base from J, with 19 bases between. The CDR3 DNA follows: TGTGCCAGTACCGAAGGGGGACGGGGAGGGAACACTGAAGCTTTCTTT. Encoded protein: CASTEGGRGGNTEAFF.

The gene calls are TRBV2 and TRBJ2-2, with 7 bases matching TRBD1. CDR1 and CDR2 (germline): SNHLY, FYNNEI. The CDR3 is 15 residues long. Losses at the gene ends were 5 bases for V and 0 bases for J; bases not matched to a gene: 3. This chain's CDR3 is CASSPDRANTGELFF. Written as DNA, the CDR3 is TGTGCCAGCAGTCCTGACAGGGCGAACACCGGGGAGCTGTTTTTT.

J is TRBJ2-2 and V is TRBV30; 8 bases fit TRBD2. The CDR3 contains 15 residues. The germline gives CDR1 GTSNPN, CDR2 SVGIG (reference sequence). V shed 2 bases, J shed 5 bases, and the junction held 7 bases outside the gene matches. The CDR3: CAWSRPGGRTGELFF. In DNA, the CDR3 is TGTGCCTGGAGTCGTCCGGGGGGGAGGACCGGGGAGCTGTTTTTT.

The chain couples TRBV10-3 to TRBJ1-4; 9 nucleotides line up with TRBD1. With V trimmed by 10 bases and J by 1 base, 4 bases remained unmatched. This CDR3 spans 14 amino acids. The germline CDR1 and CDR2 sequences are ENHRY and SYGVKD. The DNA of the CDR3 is TGTGCCACCCGACAGGGGGAAACTAATGAAAAACTGTTTTTT. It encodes CATRQGETNEKLFF.

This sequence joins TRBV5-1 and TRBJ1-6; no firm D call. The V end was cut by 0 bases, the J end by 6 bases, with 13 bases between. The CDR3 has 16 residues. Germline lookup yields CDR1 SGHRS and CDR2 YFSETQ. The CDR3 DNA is TGCGCCAGCAGCTTGGGCCCGGGAAGATCTAATTCACCCCTCCACTTT. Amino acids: CASSLGPGRSNSPLHF. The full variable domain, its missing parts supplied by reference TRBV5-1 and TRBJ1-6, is KAGVTQTPRYLIKTRGQQVTLSCSPISGHRSVSWYQQTPGQGLQFLFEYFSETQRNKGNFPGRFSGRQFSNSRSEMNVSTLELGDSALYLCASSLGPGRSNSPLHFGNGTRLTVT.

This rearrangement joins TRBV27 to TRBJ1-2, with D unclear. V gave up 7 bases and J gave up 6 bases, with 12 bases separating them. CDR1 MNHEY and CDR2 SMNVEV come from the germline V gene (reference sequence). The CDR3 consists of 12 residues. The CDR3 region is CASKELENGYTF. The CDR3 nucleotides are TGTGCCAGCAAAGAGCTGGAGAATGGCTACACCTTC.

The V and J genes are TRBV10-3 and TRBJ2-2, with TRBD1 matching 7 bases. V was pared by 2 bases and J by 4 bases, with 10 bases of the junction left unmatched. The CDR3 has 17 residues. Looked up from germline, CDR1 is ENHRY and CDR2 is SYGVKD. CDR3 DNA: TGTGCCATCAGTGAGGGTCCCGACAGGGCCGGCACCGGGGAGCTGTTTTTT. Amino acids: CAISEGPDRAGTGELFF.

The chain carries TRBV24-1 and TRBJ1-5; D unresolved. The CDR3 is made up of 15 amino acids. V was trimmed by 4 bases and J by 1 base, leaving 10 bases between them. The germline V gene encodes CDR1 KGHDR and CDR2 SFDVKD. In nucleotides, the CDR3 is TGTGCCACCAGTGAGCCGGGAATGAGCAATCAGCCCCAGCATTTT. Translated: CATSEPGMSNQPQHF.

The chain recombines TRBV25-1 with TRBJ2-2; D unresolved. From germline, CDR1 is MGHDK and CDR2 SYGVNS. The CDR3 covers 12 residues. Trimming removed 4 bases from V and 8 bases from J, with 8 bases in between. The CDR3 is CASSALGGELFF. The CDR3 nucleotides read TGTGCCAGCAGTGCCTTGGGGGGGGAGCTGTTTTTT.

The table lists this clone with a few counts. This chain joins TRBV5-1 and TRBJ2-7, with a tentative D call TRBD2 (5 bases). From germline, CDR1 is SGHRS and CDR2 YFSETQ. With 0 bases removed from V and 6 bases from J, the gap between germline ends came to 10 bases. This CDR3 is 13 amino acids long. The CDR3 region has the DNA TGCGCCAGCAGCTTGGGGACTCCAAGCGAGCAGTACTTC. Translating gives CASSLGTPSEQYF.

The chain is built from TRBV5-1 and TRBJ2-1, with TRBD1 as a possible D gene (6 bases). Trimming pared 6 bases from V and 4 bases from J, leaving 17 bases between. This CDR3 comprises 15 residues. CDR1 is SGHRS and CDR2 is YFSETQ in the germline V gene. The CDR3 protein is CASNPGHTSYNEQFF. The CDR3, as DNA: TGCGCCAGCAATCCGGGACACACCAGTTACAATGAGCAGTTCTTC.

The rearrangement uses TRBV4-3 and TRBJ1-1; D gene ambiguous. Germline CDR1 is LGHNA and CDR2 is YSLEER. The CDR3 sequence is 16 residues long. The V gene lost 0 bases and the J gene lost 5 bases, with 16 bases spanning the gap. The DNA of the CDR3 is TGCGCCAGCAGCCAAGACGCAGTGGTAGAGGAGACTGAAGCTTTCTTT. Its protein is CASSQDAVVEETEAFF.

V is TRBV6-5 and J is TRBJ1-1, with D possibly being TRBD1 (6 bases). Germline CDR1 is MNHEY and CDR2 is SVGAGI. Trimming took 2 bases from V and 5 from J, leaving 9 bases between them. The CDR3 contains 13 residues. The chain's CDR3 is CASSYRGETEAFF. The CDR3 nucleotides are TGTGCCAGCAGTTACAGGGGGGAAACTGAAGCTTTCTTT.